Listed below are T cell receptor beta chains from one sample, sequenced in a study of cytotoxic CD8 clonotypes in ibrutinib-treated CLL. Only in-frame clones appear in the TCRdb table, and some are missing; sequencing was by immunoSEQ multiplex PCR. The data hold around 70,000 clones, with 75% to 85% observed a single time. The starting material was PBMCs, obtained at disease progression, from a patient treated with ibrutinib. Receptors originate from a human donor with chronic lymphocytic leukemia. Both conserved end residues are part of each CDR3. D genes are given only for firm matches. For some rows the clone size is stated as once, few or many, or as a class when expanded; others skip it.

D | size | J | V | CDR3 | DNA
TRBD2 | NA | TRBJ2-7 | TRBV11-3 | CASSLGLVISYEQYF | TGTGCCAGCAGCTTGGGACTAGTCATCTCCTACGAGCAGTACTTC
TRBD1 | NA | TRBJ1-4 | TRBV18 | CASSLQGLTNEKLFF | TGTGCCAGCTCACTACAGGGGTTGACTAATGAAAAACTGTTTTTT
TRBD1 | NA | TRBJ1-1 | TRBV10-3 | CAISRQGARAFF | TGTGCCATCAGTAGACAGGGGGCAAGGGCTTTCTTT
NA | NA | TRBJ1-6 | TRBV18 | CASSLGYNSPLHF | TGTGCCAGCTCATTAGGCTATAATTCACCCCTCCACTTT
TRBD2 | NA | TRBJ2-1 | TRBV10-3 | CAIRRERAGGNEQFF | TGTGCCATCAGGAGGGAGCGGGCGGGGGGTAATGAGCAGTTCTTC
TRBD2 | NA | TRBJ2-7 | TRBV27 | CASSFGTSPYEQYF | TGTGCCAGCAGTTTTGGGACTAGCCCCTACGAGCAGTACTTC
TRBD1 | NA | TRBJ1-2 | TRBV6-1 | CASKEQGADYGYTF | TGTGCCAGCAAAGAACAGGGGGCTGACTATGGCTACACCTTC
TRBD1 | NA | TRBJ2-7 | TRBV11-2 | CASSTRDRVSGEQYF | TGTGCCAGCAGCACCCGGGACAGGGTTTCGGGCGAGCAGTACTTC
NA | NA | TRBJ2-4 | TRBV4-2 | CASSQEKGWNIQYF | TGTGCCAGCAGCCAAGAGAAGGGTTGGAACATTCAGTACTTC
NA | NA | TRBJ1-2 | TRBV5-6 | CASSSPTAGIYGYTF | TGTGCCAGCAGCTCCCCCACGGCAGGGATCTATGGCTACACCTTC
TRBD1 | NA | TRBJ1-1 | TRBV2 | CASSERSGGTEAFF | TGTGCCAGCAGCGAGCGGTCAGGGGGGACTGAAGCTTTCTTT
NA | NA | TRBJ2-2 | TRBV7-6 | CASNKLVGELFF | TGTGCCAGCAACAAATTGGTCGGGGAGCTGTTTTTT
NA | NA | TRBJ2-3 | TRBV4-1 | CASSQVWGPGDTQYF | TGCGCCAGCAGCCAAGTCTGGGGCCCCGGAGATACGCAGTATTTT
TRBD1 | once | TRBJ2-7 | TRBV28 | CASVSGTGSTYEQYF | TGTGCCAGCGTATCCGGGACAGGGTCTACCTACGAGCAGTACTTC
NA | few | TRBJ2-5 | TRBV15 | CATSTETYQETQYF | TGTGCCACCTCGACAGAGACGTACCAAGAGACCCAGTACTTC
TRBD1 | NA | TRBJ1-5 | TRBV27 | CAGRTGGYQPQHF | TGTGCCGGTAGGACAGGGGGTTATCAGCCCCAGCATTTT
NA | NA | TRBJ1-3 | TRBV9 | CASSVKGVGNTIYF | TGTGCCAGCAGCGTAAAGGGGGTTGGAAACACCATATATTTT
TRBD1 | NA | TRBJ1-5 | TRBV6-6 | CASSYSNTGVQPQHF | TGTGCCAGCAGTTACTCGAACACAGGGGTTCAGCCCCAGCATTTT
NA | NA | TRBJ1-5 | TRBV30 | CAWSVGGSQPQHF | TGTGCCTGGAGTGTAGGGGGGTCTCAGCCCCAGCATTTT
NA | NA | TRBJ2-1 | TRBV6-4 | CASSDSGGEQFF | TGTGCCAGCAGTGACTCAGGGGGGGAGCAGTTCTTC
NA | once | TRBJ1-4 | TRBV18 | CASSPKWRRGPGDEKLFF | TGTGCCAGCTCACCAAAGTGGAGGAGGGGCCCTGGAGATGAAAAACTGTTTTTT
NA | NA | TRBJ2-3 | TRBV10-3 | CAISVAGGDTQYF | TGTGCCATCAGTGTGGCTGGCGGAGATACGCAGTATTTT
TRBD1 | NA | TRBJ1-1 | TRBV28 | CASSPGTDYEAFF | TGTGCCAGCAGTCCCGGGACAGATTATGAAGCTTTCTTT
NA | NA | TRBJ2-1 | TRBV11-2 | CASSSLRSSYNEQFF | TGTGCCAGCAGCTCCCTGCGGAGCTCCTACAATGAGCAGTTCTTC